The 18 T cell receptor beta chains below all came from one sample that was sequenced in a study of T cell changes during pregnancy in multiple sclerosis. The assay was immunoSEQ multiplex PCR, and TCRdb's table has in-frame clones only and misses some. The sample records fewer than 140,000 clones, 80% to 95% being singletons. Sequenced here: peripheral blood, sampled after pregnancy. The origin of the receptors is a female donor with multiple sclerosis, enrolled in a pregnancy study.

The genes are TRBV6-1 and TRBJ1-5; 8 nucleotides align to TRBD1. Germline V CDR1 and CDR2: MNHNS, SASEGT. The CDR3 covers 15 residues. V lost 6 bases to trimming and J lost 7 bases; unmatched junction nucleotides: 11. CDR3 sequence reads: CASRAAGTGLQPQHF. The CDR3 region has the DNA TGTGCCAGCAGGGCCGCCGGGACAGGCCTACAGCCCCAGCATTTT.

The chain combines TRBV4-2 with TRBJ2-2; 15 nucleotides line up with TRBD2. V shed 4 bases and J 5 bases; nucleotides not matched to a gene: 2. CDR3 size: 16 residues. Germline-derived CDR1 and CDR2 are LGHNA and YNFKEQ. In DNA form, the CDR3 reads TGTGCCAGCAGCCCCGGGACTAGCGGGAGGACCGGGGAGCTGTTTTTT. Amino acids: CASSPGTSGRTGELFF.

The rearrangement links TRBV11-2 to TRBJ1-4; D unclear. The CDR3 has 14 amino acids. Looked up from germline, CDR1 is SGHAT and CDR2 is FQNNGV. Deletions cut 2 bases from V and 7 bases from J, with 11 bases between. CDR3 residues: CASSLNGRREKLFF. The CDR3 DNA reads as TGTGCCAGCAGCTTAAACGGGAGGCGTGAAAAACTGTTTTTT.

This chain uses TRBV10-2 with TRBJ1-2; D possibly corresponds to TRBD1 (5 bases). The germline CDR1 and CDR2 sequences are WSHSY and SAAADI. V was pared by 4 bases and J by 4 bases, with 13 bases between. The CDR3 totals 14 residues. CDR3 coding DNA: TGCGCCAGCAGTGGGGACTTCCCCCCCTATGGCTACACCTTC. Protein: CASSGDFPPYGYTF.

V is TRBV7-9 and J is TRBJ1-2; D is possibly TRBD1 (5 bases). Trimming removed 5 bases at V and 6 bases at J, with 7 bases between. The CDR3 is 11 residues long. In germline, CDR1 is SEHNR, CDR2 FQNEAQ (reference sequence). For the CDR3, the DNA is TGTGCCAGCAGCGCGGGGGATGGCTACACCTTC. It specifies CASSAGDGYTF.

The chain joins TRBV30 to TRBJ1-2; 7 positions match TRBD1. The junction had 11 bases not matched to a gene; V was cut back by 8 bases and J by 2 bases. Germline V CDR1 and CDR2: GTSNPN, SVGIG (reference sequence). The CDR3 spans 14 residues. As DNA, the CDR3 is TGTGCCCGTAAAACGACAGGGTTCAACTATGGCTACACCTTC. The encoded protein is CARKTTGFNYGYTF.

This chain uses TRBV7-9 with TRBJ1-6, with a tentative D call TRBD1 (6 bases). In germline, CDR1 is SEHNR, CDR2 FQNEAQ (reference sequence). V lost 1 base to trimming and J lost 13 bases, with 11 bases between them. There are 13 residues in the CDR3. CDR3 in DNA: TGTGCCAGCAGCTTAGGACAGGCCGACCCCCTCCACTTT. Protein product: CASSLGQADPLHF.

This clone was detected once. V is TRBV7-9 and J is TRBJ2-3; 13 bases fit TRBD2. CDR1 and CDR2 (germline): SEHNR, FQNEAQ (reference sequence). The CDR3 spans 14 residues. The trim removed 8 bases at V and 4 bases at J, leaving 3 bases unmatched. CDR3 nucleotides: TGTGCCAGCTTGACTAGCGGGAGGCCAGATACGCAGTATTTT. Residues: CASLTSGRPDTQYF.

The V call is TRBV19, the J call TRBJ2-3, with 12 bases lining up with TRBD2. This CDR3 has 15 residues. Trimming cost V 8 bases and J 1 base; bases outside gene matches: 4. Germline-derived CDR1 and CDR2 are LNHDA and SQIVND (reference sequence). CDR3 protein: CASSLAGGRTDTQYF. CDR3 DNA sequence: TGTGCCAGTTCACTAGCGGGAGGCCGCACAGATACGCAGTATTTT.

The gene calls are TRBV19 and TRBJ2-1; TRBD2 is a possible D gene (5 bases). Germline loops: CDR1 LNHDA, CDR2 SQIVND (reference sequence). The germline V and J ends were trimmed by 1 base and 2 bases, with 9 bases remaining between them. The CDR3 sequence is 15 residues long. CDR3 nucleotides: TGTGCCAGTAGTATAGCTCGGGGAGCCTACAATGAGCAGTTCTTC. It translates to CASSIARGAYNEQFF.

The V gene is TRBV30, the J gene TRBJ1-1; weak D call: TRBD1 (5 bases). The CDR3 contains 10 residues. The germline CDR1 and CDR2 sequences are GTSNPN and SVGIG (reference sequence). Trimming left V 5 bases short and J 11 bases short, with 12 bases between. Written as DNA, the CDR3 is TGTGCCTGGGGACACGGAAAGGCTTTCTTT. This translates into CAWGHGKAFF.

The chain uses TRBV28 and TRBJ1-2; D not certain. V gave up 7 bases and J gave up 3 bases, with 15 bases separating them. There are 14 residues in the CDR3. Germline CDR1 MDHEN, CDR2 SYDVKM. CDR3 protein: CASISSGFYYGYTF. The CDR3 nucleotides are TGTGCCAGCATTTCTTCAGGCTTTTACTATGGCTACACCTTC.

V gene TRBV7-9 combines with J gene TRBJ2-7; D unresolved. The CDR3 is made up of 11 amino acids. Trimming shortened V by 2 bases and J by 4 bases, and 3 bases separated the two germline ends. Germline V CDR1 and CDR2: SEHNR, FQNEAQ (reference sequence). The CDR3 coding sequence is TGTGCCAGCAGCTTACAGTACGAGCAGTACTTC. Amino acids: CASSLQYEQYF.

The J gene is TRBJ2-1, the V gene TRBV7-2; 9 bases match TRBD2. Per germline, CDR1 SGHTA and CDR2 FQGNSA. This CDR3 has 16 residues. The trim removed 1 base at V and 7 bases at J, leaving 8 bases unmatched. The CDR3 DNA reads TGTGCCAGCAGCTTAGTTGCTAGCGGGGTCTGGAATGAGCAGTTCTTC. Encoded protein: CASSLVASGVWNEQFF.

The chain carries TRBV2 and TRBJ1-2; D remains unclear. Trimming shortened V by 6 bases and J by 8 bases, and 13 bases separated the two germline ends. Per the germline V gene, CDR1 is SNHLY and CDR2 is FYNNEI. The CDR3 runs to 12 residues. The CDR3 sequence is CASRLLESGYTF. DNA for the CDR3: TGTGCCAGCAGGCTCCTCGAGAGCGGCTACACCTTC. The variable domain in full, completed from reference TRBV2 and TRBJ1-2, reads EPEVTQTPSHQVTQMGQEVILRCVPISNHLYFYWYRQILGQKVEFLVSFYNNEISEKSEIFDDQFSVERPDGSNFTLKIRSTKLEDSAMYFCASRLLESGYTFGSGTRLTVV.

This clone was found a few times. This chain links TRBV15 with TRBJ1-2; 7 bases match TRBD1. Germline V gene lookup returns CDR1 LNHNV and CDR2 YYDKDF (reference sequence). V lost 4 bases to trimming and J lost 9 bases; unmatched junction nucleotides: 5. CDR3 length: 12 residues. CDR3 sequence: CATSTSGGRYTF. In DNA, the CDR3 is TGTGCCACCAGCACTTCAGGGGGTCGCTACACCTTC.

CDR3 amino acids: CATSREHPTSGRVTRSYNEQFF. CDR3 DNA: TGTGCCACCAGCAGAGAACACCCGACTAGCGGGAGGGTAACCAGGTCCTACAATGAGCAGTTCTTC. The gene calls are TRBV15 and TRBJ2-1, with 14 nucleotides matching TRBD2. The CDR3 sequence is 22 residues long. Trimming cost V 0 bases and J 1 base; bases outside gene matches: 14. Germline V CDR1 and CDR2: LNHNV, YYDKDF (reference sequence).

The chain carries TRBV5-1 and TRBJ1-4, with TRBD1 identical over 7 bases. With 2 bases clipped from V and 6 bases from J, the junction kept 4 bases outside the gene matches. The V gene's germline CDR1 is SGHRS and CDR2 YFSETQ. This CDR3 spans 14 amino acids. The CDR3 loop reads CASSLGQADEKLFF. The CDR3 DNA reads TGCGCCAGCAGCTTAGGACAGGCGGATGAAAAACTGTTTTTT.